The sequence of this T cell receptor (beta chain) was determined in a study of a mutant IDH1 vaccine in newly diagnosed glioma. Study information: Former treatment meant radiotherapy, temozolomide, or both; the majority had gotten both.

Using immunoSEQ multiplex PCR, the repertoire was profiled, and TCRdb retains in-frame clones only, with some absent. The repertoire holds roughly 15,000 clones, over 75% seen once, with around 10% in the top ten. Time point specified: baseline, week 1 (first vaccination visit). Treatment defined: pre-vaccination baseline after standard-of-care therapy. The V and J ends lost 5 bases and 1 base respectively, with 17 bases between them. The CDR3 is 16 residues long. Germline V gene lookup returns CDR1 SGHVS and CDR2 FNYEAQ. The receptor comes from a woman aged 40 to 50 with glioma. Some clones in this sample may be carry-over from other donors' samples. Source: PBMCs, taken from a glioma patient treated with radiotherapy, temozolomide or both. V is TRBV7-6 and J is TRBJ1-1, with D perhaps TRBD1 (6 bases). CDR3 protein: CASSRTGGLSNTEAFF. The CDR3, as DNA: TGTGCCAGCAGCCGTACGGGGGGGCTTTCGAACACTGAAGCTTTCTTT.